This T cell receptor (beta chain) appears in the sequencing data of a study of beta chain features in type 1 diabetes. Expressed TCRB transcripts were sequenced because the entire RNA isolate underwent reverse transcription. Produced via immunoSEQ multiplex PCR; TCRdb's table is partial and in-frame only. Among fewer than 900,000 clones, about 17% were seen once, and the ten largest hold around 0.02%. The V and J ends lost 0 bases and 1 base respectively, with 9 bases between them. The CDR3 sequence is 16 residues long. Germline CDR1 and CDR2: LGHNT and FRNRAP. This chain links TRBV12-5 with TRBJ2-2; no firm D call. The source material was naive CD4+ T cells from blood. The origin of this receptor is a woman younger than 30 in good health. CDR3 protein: CASGLVVGRNTGELFF. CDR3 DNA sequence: TGTGCTAGTGGTTTGGTGGTGGGAAGGAACACCGGGGAGCTGTTTTTT.